Presented here are 17 T cell receptor beta chains from one specimen sequenced in a study of shared clonotypes between healthy human individuals. Profiled with immunoSEQ multiplex PCR; TCRdb holds only in-frame clones, not every one. Of around 1,000,000 clones in the sample, around 77% were seen once. What was sequenced was memory CD4+ T cells from PBMCs. As for subset: CD45RA-negative fraction. These receptors were collected from a man between 18 and 35 years old in good health. Some clones in this sample may be carry-over from other donors' samples.

In regard to this clone: Relative to the germline gene, one junction end is altered; a read error may explain this. This rearrangement joins TRBV15 to TRBJ2-6, with D hard to call. This CDR3 region has 15 residues. Germline values: CDR1 LNHNV, CDR2 YYDKDF (reference sequence). The CDR3: CATSRESIRANVLTF. The CDR3 nucleotides read TGTGCCACCAGCAGAGAATCGATTCGGGCCAACGTCCTGACCTTC.

V is TRBV5-8 and J is TRBJ2-5; D possibly uses TRBD1 or TRBD2 (5 bases each). There are 16 residues in the CDR3. Germline CDR1 and CDR2: SGHTS and YDEGEE. Trimming stripped 1 base from V and 5 bases from J, with 18 bases between. Here the CDR3 reads CASSLRRQAKGETQYF. The CDR3 DNA reads TGTGCCAGCAGCTTGAGGAGGCAGGCTAAGGGGGAGACCCAGTACTTC. Filled out from reference TRBV5-8 and TRBJ2-5, the complete variable domain reads EAGVTQSPTHLIKTRGQQATLRCSPISGHTSVYWYQQALGLGLQFLLWYDEGEERNRGNFPPRFSGRQFPNYSSELNVNALELEDSALYLCASSLRRQAKGETQYFGPGTRLLVL.

For this clone: The same CDR3 can be traced to other DNA sequences in this sample. The chain recombines TRBV6-5 with TRBJ2-7; 8 bases line up with TRBD1. V gave up 0 bases and J gave up 0 bases; unmatched junction bases: 1. CDR3 length: 15 residues. Looked up from germline, CDR1 is MNHEY and CDR2 is SVGAGI. Written as DNA, the CDR3 is TGTGCCAGCAGTTACTCCGGGACAGGCTCCTACGAGCAGTACTTC. This codes for CASSYSGTGSYEQYF.

This clone occurred a few times. The CDR3 here is CASSIVRKGDHDQPQHF. CDR3 sequence (DNA): TGTGCCAGTAGTATCGTCCGAAAGGGGGATCACGATCAGCCCCAGCATTTT. The V call is TRBV19, the J call TRBJ1-5; tentatively, D is TRBD1 (6 bases). Looked up from germline, CDR1 is LNHDA and CDR2 is SQIVND (reference sequence). The V end was cut by 3 bases, the J end by 5 bases, with 20 bases between. The CDR3 length is 17 residues.

V usage is TRBV6-6 and J usage is TRBJ2-7; D uncertain. V was clipped by 6 bases and J by 5 bases, with 17 bases between them. Germline-derived CDR1 and CDR2 are MNHNY and SVGAGI (reference sequence). CDR3 length: 14 residues. CDR3 sequence reads: CASSPGRIGDEQYF. CDR3 coding DNA: TGTGCCAGCAGCCCCGGTCGGATTGGCGACGAGCAGTACTTC.

The J gene is TRBJ1-1, the V gene TRBV19, with 9 positions matching TRBD1. CDR1 is LNHDA, CDR2 SQIVND, per germline (reference sequence). V shed 7 bases, J shed 4 bases, and the junction held 10 bases outside the gene matches. The CDR3 is 15 residues long. The CDR3 nucleotides are TGTGCCAGTACCCCTAGGGACAGGGCGGGCACTGAAGCTTTCTTT. Protein sequence: CASTPRDRAGTEAFF.

This clone was counted a few times. The chain uses TRBV7-2 and TRBJ2-3; D possibly corresponds to TRBD1 (5 bases). CDR1 and CDR2 from the germline V gene are SGHTA and FQGNSA. The CDR3 is 14 residues long. Trimming took 3 bases from V and 7 from J, leaving 14 bases between them. The CDR3 sequence: CASSFPTVGNTQYF. The DNA for the CDR3 is TGTGCCAGCAGCTTCCCGACAGTGGGGAATACGCAGTATTTT.

Only a few counts were recorded for this clone. The chain uses TRBV9 and TRBJ1-2; 7 nucleotides agree with TRBD1. CDR1 SGDLS and CDR2 YYNGEE come from the germline V gene. This CDR3 has 15 residues. The ends lost 1 base at V and 4 bases at J; junction bases unmatched: 7. CDR3 coding DNA: TGTGCCAGCAGCGTAACAGGGGCGGGAGGCTATGGCTACACCTTC. It translates to CASSVTGAGGYGYTF.

The chain carries TRBV9 and TRBJ2-2; D is unresolved. Trimming cost V 4 bases and J 8 bases, with 9 bases left between them. The CDR3 has 12 residues. The V gene's germline CDR1 is SGDLS and CDR2 YYNGEE. The CDR3 sequence: CASSPYYGELFF. The CDR3 DNA sequence: TGTGCCAGCAGCCCTTACTATGGGGAGCTGTTTTTT. The whole variable domain, filled in from reference TRBV9 and TRBJ2-2, reads DSGVTQTPKHLITATGQRVTLRCSPRSGDLSVYWYQQSLDQGLQFLIQYYNGEERAKGNILERFSAQQFPDLHSELNLSSLELGDSALYFCASSPYYGELFFGEGSRLTVL.

The chain links TRBV6-1 to TRBJ1-5, with unresolved D. CDR1 is MNHNS, CDR2 SASEGT, per germline. This CDR3 has 13 residues. Trimming pared 3 bases from V and 7 bases from J, leaving 10 bases between. This chain's CDR3 is CASSDSSGQPQHF. CDR3 sequence (DNA): TGTGCCAGCAGTGACTCCTCTGGGCAGCCCCAGCATTTT.

For this clone: At the DNA level, this CDR3 is encoded by other sequences in the same sample as well. This rearrangement joins TRBV4-2 to TRBJ2-1, with TRBD2 identical over 9 bases. CDR1 is LGHNA and CDR2 is YNFKEQ in the germline V gene. The length of the CDR3 is 16 residues. V lost 0 bases to trimming and J lost 2 bases; unmatched junction nucleotides: 2. This chain's CDR3 is CASSQETSGPYNEQFF. CDR3 sequence (DNA): TGTGCCAGCAGCCAAGAGACTAGCGGACCCTACAATGAGCAGTTCTTC.

The chain joins TRBV15 to TRBJ2-6; D gene uncertain. V lost 2 bases and J lost 8, with 7 bases in between. The CDR3 totals 13 residues. Per germline, CDR1 LNHNV and CDR2 YYDKDF (reference sequence). CDR3 bases: TGTGCCACCAGCAGACCTTCTACCAACGTCCTGACTTTC. Amino acids: CATSRPSTNVLTF.

The J gene is TRBJ2-2, the V gene TRBV7-2, with D unclear. The CDR3 contains 14 residues. Trimming shortened V by 4 bases and J by 4 bases, and 10 bases separated the two germline ends. Germline CDR1 reads SGHTA; CDR2 reads FQGNSA. CDR3 sequence: CASSSRQRTGELFF. The CDR3 DNA is TGTGCCAGCAGCTCGAGGCAACGCACCGGGGAGCTGTTTTTT.

On this clone: This may be a read error: a much more frequent sequence differs by one nucleotide. J is TRBJ2-6 and V is TRBV5-6, with TRBD2 matching over 9 bases. The germline gives CDR1 SGHDT, CDR2 YYEEEE. This CDR3 has 16 amino acids. The CDR3 is CTSSFSGSAGANVLTF. The CDR3 nucleotides read TGTACCAGCAGCTTTAGCGGGAGCGCTGGGGCCAACGTCCTGACTTTC.

This chain links TRBV11-3 with TRBJ2-3; D is unclear. CDR1 and CDR2 from the germline V gene are SGHNT and YENEEA. Trimming shortened V by 1 base and J by 8 bases, and 7 bases separated the two germline ends. The CDR3 length is 12 residues. DNA for the CDR3: TGTGCCAGCAGCTTAGGTCCGGGTACGCAGTATTTT. This codes for CASSLGPGTQYF.

This clone was observed a few times. This may arise from a read error, as a much more abundant clone is one base away. Within the sample, other DNA sequences also encode this same CDR3. V and J are TRBV28 and TRBJ1-1; D may be TRBD1 (6 bases). V shed 3 bases and J shed 1 base, with 6 bases lying between them. Germline loops: CDR1 MDHEN, CDR2 SYDVKM. The length of the CDR3 is 13 residues. CDR3 nucleotide sequence: TGTGCCAGCAGTTTGGACAGGAACACTGAAGCTTTCTTT. Translation: CASSLDRNTEAFF.

V usage is TRBV29-1 and J usage is TRBJ2-7, with TRBD2 identical over 7 bases. Per germline, CDR1 SQVTM and CDR2 ANQGSEA. The CDR3 consists of 14 residues. V trimming: 6 bases; J trimming: 6 bases; junction bases outside the gene matches: 14. The CDR3 loop reads CSVHRGGEIGEQYF. In DNA, the CDR3 is TGCAGCGTCCATAGGGGAGGGGAGATAGGCGAGCAGTACTTC.